This T cell receptor beta chain was sequenced for a study of T cells in Graves' hyperthyroidism and ophthalmopathy. Study in general: Sampling of peripheral blood happened at initial diagnosis, prior to any treatment. General study findings and limits: Blood shared most expanded thyroid clonotypes above 0.001. Model predictions of ophthalmopathy came a median around 7.1 months before onset.

This clonotype has at least ten counts. What it recognizes is unknown. It was less than 13 ml of fresh peripheral blood that supplied the PBMCs. Germline loops: CDR1 SGHTA, CDR2 FQGTGA. The CDR3 extends over 14 amino acids. The V segment lost 5 bases and the J segment 6 bases; nucleotides outside the gene matches: 7. It was RNA transcripts that yielded the amplified TCR beta CDR3 regions. TCR CDR3 underwent first-round RT-PCR with the HTBI primer set. TCRdb analysed the multiplex PCR reads with MiXCR anew, one entry per CDR3 protein. The repertoire holds roughly 720,000 distinct CDR3 sequences, with around a sixth as singletons.

The sequencing input was blood. The clonotype comes from a man aged 45-60 years with Graves' hyperthyroidism. This rearrangement joins TRBV7-3 to TRBJ2-7, with 10 nucleotides matching TRBD2. The CDR3 here is CASSPTGTSVEQYF. CDR3 bases: TGTGCCAGCAGCCCTACCGGGACTAGCGTCGAGCAGTACTTC.